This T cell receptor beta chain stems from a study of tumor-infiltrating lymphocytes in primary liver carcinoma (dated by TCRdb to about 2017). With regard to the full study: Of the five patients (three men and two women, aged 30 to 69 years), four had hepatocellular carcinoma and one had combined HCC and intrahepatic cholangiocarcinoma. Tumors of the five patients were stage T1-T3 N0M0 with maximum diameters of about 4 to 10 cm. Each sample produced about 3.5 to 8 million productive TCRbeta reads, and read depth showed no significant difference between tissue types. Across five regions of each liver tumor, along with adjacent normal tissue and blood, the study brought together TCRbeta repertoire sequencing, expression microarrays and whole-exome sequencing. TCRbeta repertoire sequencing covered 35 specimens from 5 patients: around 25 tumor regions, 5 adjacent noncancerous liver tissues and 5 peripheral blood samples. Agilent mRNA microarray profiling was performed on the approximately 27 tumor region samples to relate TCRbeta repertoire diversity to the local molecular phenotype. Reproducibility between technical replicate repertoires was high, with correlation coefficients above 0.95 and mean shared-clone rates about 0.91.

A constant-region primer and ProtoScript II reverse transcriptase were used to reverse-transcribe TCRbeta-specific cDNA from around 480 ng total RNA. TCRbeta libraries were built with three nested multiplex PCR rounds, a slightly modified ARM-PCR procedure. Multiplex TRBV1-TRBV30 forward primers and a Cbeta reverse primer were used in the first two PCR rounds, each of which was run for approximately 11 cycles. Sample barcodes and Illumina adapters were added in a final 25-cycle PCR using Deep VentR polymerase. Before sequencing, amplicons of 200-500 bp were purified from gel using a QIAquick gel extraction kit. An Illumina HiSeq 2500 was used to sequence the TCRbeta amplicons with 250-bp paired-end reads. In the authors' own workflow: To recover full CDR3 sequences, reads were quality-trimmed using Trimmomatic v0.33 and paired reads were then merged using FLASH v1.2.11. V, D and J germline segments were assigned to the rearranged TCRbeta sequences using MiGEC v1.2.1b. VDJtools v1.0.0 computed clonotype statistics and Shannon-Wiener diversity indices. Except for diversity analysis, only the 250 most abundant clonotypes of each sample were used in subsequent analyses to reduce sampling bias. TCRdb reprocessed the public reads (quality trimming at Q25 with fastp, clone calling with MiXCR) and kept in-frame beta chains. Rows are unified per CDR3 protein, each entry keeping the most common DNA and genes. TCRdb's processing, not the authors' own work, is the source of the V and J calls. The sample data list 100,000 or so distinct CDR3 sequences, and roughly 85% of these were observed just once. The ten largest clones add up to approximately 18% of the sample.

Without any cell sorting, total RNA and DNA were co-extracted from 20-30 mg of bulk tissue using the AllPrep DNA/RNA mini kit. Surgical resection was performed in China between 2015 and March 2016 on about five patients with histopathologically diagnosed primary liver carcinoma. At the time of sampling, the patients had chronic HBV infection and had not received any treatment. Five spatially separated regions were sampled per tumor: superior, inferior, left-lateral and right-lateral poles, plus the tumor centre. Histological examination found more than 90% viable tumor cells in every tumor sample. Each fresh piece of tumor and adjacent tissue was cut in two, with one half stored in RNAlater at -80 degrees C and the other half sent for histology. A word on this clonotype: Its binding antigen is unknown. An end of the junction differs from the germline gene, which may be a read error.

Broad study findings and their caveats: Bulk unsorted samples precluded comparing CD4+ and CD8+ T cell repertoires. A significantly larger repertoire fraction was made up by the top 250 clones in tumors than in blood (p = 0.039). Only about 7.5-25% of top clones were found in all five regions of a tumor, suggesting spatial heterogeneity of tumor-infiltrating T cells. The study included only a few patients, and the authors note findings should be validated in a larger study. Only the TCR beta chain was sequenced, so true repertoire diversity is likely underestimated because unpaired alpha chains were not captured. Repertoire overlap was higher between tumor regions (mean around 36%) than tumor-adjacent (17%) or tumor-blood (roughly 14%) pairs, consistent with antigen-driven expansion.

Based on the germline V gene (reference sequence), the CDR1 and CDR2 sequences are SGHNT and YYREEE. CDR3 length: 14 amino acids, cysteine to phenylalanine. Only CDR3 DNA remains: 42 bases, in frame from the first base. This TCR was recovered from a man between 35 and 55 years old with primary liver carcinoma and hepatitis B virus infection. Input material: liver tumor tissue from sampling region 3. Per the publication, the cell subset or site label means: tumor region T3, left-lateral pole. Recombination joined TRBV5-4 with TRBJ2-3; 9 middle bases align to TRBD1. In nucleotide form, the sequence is TGTGCCATCAGCCTGGACAGGGGTGCAGGTACGCAGTATTTT. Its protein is CAISLDRGAGTQYF.